The next 29 T cell receptor beta chains were all read from a single sample in a study of breast tumors, draining lymph nodes, adjacent tissues. In TCRdb, the multiplex PCR reads were re-called with MiXCR into one record per CDR3 protein. The sample contains around 140,000 distinct CDR3 sequences, 20% to 25% of which appear only once. Axillary draining lymph nodes of breast cancer patients supplied the node samples. The sequencing sample was made of axillary lymph node tissue. These receptors were obtained from a female donor with breast cancer. Some clones in this sample may be carry-over from other donors' samples.

This clonotype was detected once. Germline is not matched at one junction end, which may reflect a read error. V usage is TRBV20-1 and J usage is TRBJ2-2; 9 nucleotides line up with TRBD1. Germline CDR1 and CDR2: DFQATT and SNEGSKA (reference sequence). The CDR3 loop spans 15 amino acids. The CDR3 region is CSARKQGANTGGLFF. The CDR3 DNA sequence: TGCAGTGCTAGGAAACAGGGGGCGAACACCGGGGGGCTGTTCTTT.

This clonotype was found many times. This chain joins TRBV5-1 and TRBJ2-7; 10 nucleotides agree with TRBD2. The length of the CDR3 is 15 residues. V shed 0 bases and J 6 bases; nucleotides not matched to a gene: 6. Looked up from germline, CDR1 is SGHRS and CDR2 is YFSETQ. CDR3 residues: CASSLGLAGAREQYF. The CDR3 coding sequence is TGCGCCAGCAGCTTGGGCCTAGCGGGAGCTCGCGAGCAGTACTTC.

As to this clonotype: The final CDR3 position lacks the conserved phenylalanine or tryptophan, pointing to a likely read error. The chain carries TRBV11-3 and TRBJ2-3, with a possible D match to TRBD1 (5 bases). V was clipped by 5 bases and J by 4 bases, with 13 bases between them. The CDR3 spans 14 residues. Germline CDR1 SGHNT, CDR2 YENEEA. The CDR3 DNA follows: TGTGCCAGCAGCCTCCTGGGGCGCGCAGATACGCAGTATTTG. Translating gives CASSLLGRADTQYL.

This clonotype was counted at least ten times. The genes are TRBV12-3 or TRBV12-4 and TRBJ2-1; possible D gene TRBD2, 6 bases. Trimming shortened V by 8 bases and J by 7 bases, and 21 bases separated the two germline ends. This CDR3 has 15 amino acids. The CDR3 nucleotides read TGTGCCAGCTATAAAGGCGGGAATTCCGTTAATGAGCAGTTCTTC. Protein product: CASYKGGNSVNEQFF.

This clonotype was recorded many times. V and J are TRBV4-3 and TRBJ2-3, with D unclear. With 0 bases removed from V and 2 bases from J, the gap between germline ends came to 9 bases. The CDR3 sequence is 15 residues long. Germline lookup yields CDR1 LGHNA and CDR2 YSLEER. The CDR3 region is CASSQDFSFTDTQYF. The CDR3 DNA follows: TGCGCCAGCAGCCAAGATTTCTCCTTCACAGATACGCAGTATTTT.

This clonotype was counted at least ten times. The chain couples TRBV19 to TRBJ1-5; a possible D gene is TRBD1 (5 bases). V was clipped by 4 bases and J by 2 bases, with 18 bases between them. CDR1 is LNHDA, CDR2 SQIVND, per germline (reference sequence). This CDR3 has 17 amino acids. The DNA for the CDR3 is TGTGCCAGTAGTACGGGACGCCTGGGAGGGGGCAATCAGCCCCAGCATTTT. Residues: CASSTGRLGGGNQPQHF.

In its sample, this clonotype was seen many times. V and J are TRBV6-6 and TRBJ2-1, with 11 bases fitting TRBD1. CDR1 is MNHNY, CDR2 SVGAGI, per germline (reference sequence). V shed 6 bases, J shed 4 bases, and the junction held 8 bases outside the gene matches. This CDR3 comprises 16 residues. This CDR3 reads CASSGQGATFYNEQFF. The CDR3 region has the DNA TGTGCCAGCAGCGGACAGGGGGCAACGTTTTACAATGAGCAGTTCTTC.

This clonotype has ten or more counts. J is TRBJ2-7 and V is TRBV19; 7 bases align to TRBD2. The CDR3 is made up of 14 amino acids. Germline-derived CDR1 and CDR2 are LNHDA and SQIVND (reference sequence). Trimming cost V 5 bases and J 0 bases; bases outside gene matches: 4. The CDR3: CASSQRDSSYEQYF. CDR3 DNA: TGTGCCAGTAGTCAGCGGGACTCCTCCTACGAGCAGTACTTC.

A word on this clonotype: A much larger clone differs from this one at a single base, so this may be a read error. The chain has TRBV6-1 and TRBJ2-7; D is perhaps TRBD1 (6 bases). The V end was cut by 7 bases, the J end by 6 bases, with 22 bases between. CDR3 length: 15 amino acids. The germline V gene has CDR1 MNHNS and CDR2 SASEGT. The CDR3 bases are TGTGCCAGCAACCCTCGCAGGGGCTATCCTTCCGAGCAGTACTTC. Translated: CASNPRRGYPSEQYF.

This clonotype has ten or more counts. The CDR3 DNA follows: TGCGCCAGCAGTGATCGCGGGAGGTTCTCCTACAATGAGCAGTTCTTC. Its translation is CASSDRGRFSYNEQFF. The genes are TRBV10-1 and TRBJ2-1; 8 bases match TRBD2. The CDR3 consists of 16 residues. Germline CDR1 WNHNN, CDR2 SYGVQD (reference sequence). Germline trimming cut 3 bases from V and 0 bases from J; bases unmatched to any gene: 4.

The CDR3 nucleotides are TGCAGTGCTAGGGGGCAGAATACGCAGTATTTT. This encodes CSARGQNTQYF. The gene calls are TRBV20-1 and TRBJ2-3; the D gene is possibly TRBD1 (5 bases). Germline lookup yields CDR1 DFQATT and CDR2 SNEGSKA (reference sequence). With 3 bases removed from V and 7 bases from J, the gap between germline ends came to 8 bases. The CDR3 runs to 11 residues.

A remark on this clonotype: A much larger clonotype is one base distant, so this may be a read error. This likely comes from a read error, as the CDR3 has no conserved phenylalanine or tryptophan at its end. V gene TRBV24-1 combines with J gene TRBJ1-2; D is ambiguous. The CDR3 extends over 12 amino acids. V was trimmed by 4 bases and J by 4 bases, leaving 6 bases between them. In germline, CDR1 is KGHDR, CDR2 SFDVKD. The CDR3: CATSDSSYGYTS. The CDR3 DNA is TGTGCCACCAGTGACTCGAGCTATGGCTACACCTCC.

The sample holds many counts of this clonotype. V usage is TRBV2 and J usage is TRBJ2-7; TRBD2 might be the D (5 bases). The germline V and J ends were trimmed by 6 bases and 7 bases, with 13 bases remaining between them. There are 12 residues in the CDR3. Germline lookup yields CDR1 SNHLY and CDR2 FYNNEI. The CDR3 coding sequence is TGTGCCAGCAGGGACTCTCTGGGAGAGCAGTACTTC. Translating it yields CASRDSLGEQYF.

The V gene is TRBV2, the J gene TRBJ1-1; 11 positions agree with TRBD1. The CDR3 extends over 13 amino acids. The V segment lost 6 bases and the J segment 5 bases; nucleotides outside the gene matches: 2. Germline V gives CDR1 SNHLY, CDR2 FYNNEI. CDR3 in DNA: TGTGCCAGCAGGGGACAGGGGGGGACTGAAGCTTTCTTT. Amino acid sequence: CASRGQGGTEAFF.

A note on this clonotype: A much larger clone lies one base from this, so it may be a read error. The chain has TRBV19 and TRBJ2-7; 9 nucleotides line up with TRBD1. The CDR3 loop spans 14 amino acids. The germline CDR1 and CDR2 sequences are LNHDA and SQIVND (reference sequence). In nucleotides, the CDR3 is TGTGCCAGTAGGGGGACAGGGCGTTCCTACGGGCAGTACTTC. As protein: CASRGTGRSYGQYF.

This clonotype occurred a few times. At one of its ends the junction is not consistent with the germline gene, which may arise from a read error. J is TRBJ2-5 and V is TRBV5-5; 9 bases match TRBD1. CDR3 size: 17 residues. Germline assignment: CDR1 SGHKS and CDR2 YYEKEE (reference sequence). The CDR3 DNA is TGTGCCAGCAGCTTGGGGGGTCTTACAGGGGGCCAAGAGGCCCAGTACTTC. It yields the protein CASSLGGLTGGQEAQYF.

This clonotype was picked up many times. The V gene is TRBV7-2, the J gene TRBJ2-7; D is unclear. Between the trimmed V and J ends, which lost 3 bases and 2 bases, there was a span of 2 bases. Germline V gene data show CDR1 as SGHTA and CDR2 as FQGNSA. The CDR3 spans 11 residues. The CDR3 region has the DNA TGTGCCAGCAGCTTGACCTACGAGCAGTACTTC. The encoded protein is CASSLTYEQYF.

Turning to this clonotype: Just one base apart from a much larger clone, this may be a read error. The chain is built from TRBV6-1 and TRBJ2-7; 8 positions agree with TRBD2. CDR3 size: 14 residues. J lost 3 bases, V lost 6 bases, and 7 bases had no gene match. Germline loops: CDR1 MNHNS, CDR2 SASEGT. The CDR3 bases are TGTGCCAGCAGACAAACCGGGACTAGCTACGAGCAGTACTTC. It specifies CASRQTGTSYEQYF.

Worth noting for this clonotype: One end of the junction is discordant with germline, which a read error may explain. This sequence joins TRBV7-8 and TRBJ2-5; D is possibly TRBD1 (6 bases). The CDR3 has 16 amino acids. Germline lookup yields CDR1 SGHVS and CDR2 FQNEAQ. The CDR3 protein is CVSSRTGIRLGETQYF. As DNA, the CDR3 is TGCGTCAGCAGCCGCACAGGGATAAGGTTAGGAGAGACCCAGTACTTC.

This clonotype was seen at least ten times. The V gene is TRBV2, the J gene TRBJ2-1; 7 nucleotides match TRBD1. The junction had 2 bases not matched to a gene; V was cut back by 6 bases and J by 0 bases. This CDR3 comprises 14 residues. Germline assignment: CDR1 SNHLY and CDR2 FYNNEI. In nucleotides, the CDR3 is TGTGCCAGCAGGGACAGGAGCTCCTACAATGAGCAGTTCTTC. Residues: CASRDRSSYNEQFF.

The table lists this clonotype with many counts. The chain carries TRBV5-1 and TRBJ2-7, with TRBD1 matching 7 bases. This CDR3 contains 15 residues. The germline CDR1 and CDR2 sequences are SGHRS and YFSETQ. V dropped 0 bases and J dropped 4; count of bases not matched to a gene: 7. For the CDR3, the DNA is TGCGCCAGCAGCTTGGCCACAGGGGCCGGGTACGAGCAGTACTTC. Residues: CASSLATGAGYEQYF.

The rearrangement links TRBV5-4 to TRBJ1-5; TRBD1 is a possible D gene (5 bases). V was shortened by 9 bases and J by 0 bases, with 16 bases between the two germline ends. There are 15 residues in the CDR3. The V gene's germline CDR1 is SGHNT and CDR2 YYREEE (reference sequence). CDR3 loop: CATSNGGDSNQPQHF. CDR3 in DNA: TGTGCCACTTCAAACGGGGGAGATAGCAATCAGCCCCAGCATTTT.

Many counts were recorded for this clonotype. The chain is built from TRBV5-1 and TRBJ2-3; maybe TRBD1 (6 bases). This CDR3 is 17 amino acids long. Germline CDR1 and CDR2: SGHRS and YFSETQ. Trimming removed 0 bases from V and 3 bases from J, with 17 bases in between. CDR3 region: CASSLGQGSKWTDTQYF. As DNA, the CDR3 is TGCGCCAGCAGCTTGGGGCAGGGGTCGAAATGGACAGATACGCAGTATTTT.

Worth noting for this clonotype: A much bigger clone sits one base away, suggesting this may be a read error. The chain links TRBV6-1 to TRBJ2-1; D might be TRBD1 (5 bases). The CDR3 spans 17 residues. CDR1 is MNHNS and CDR2 is SASEGT in the germline V gene. In DNA, the CDR3 is TGTGCCGGCAGAGTAGGCCTAACAGGTAGCTCCTACAATGAGCAGTTCTTC. Translating gives CAGRVGLTGSSYNEQFF.

This clonotype was found many times. The junction does not match germline at one end; this may be a read error. The chain recombines TRBV5-1 with TRBJ2-5; 16 nucleotides agree with TRBD2. The CDR3 sequence is 15 residues long. Germline V gene data show CDR1 as SGHRS and CDR2 as YFSETQ. In nucleotides, the CDR3 is TGCGCCAGCAGCTTAGGGACTAGCGGGAGGGCCCTCTTACACTTC. Residues: CASSLGTSGRALLHF.

A few counts support this clonotype. The chain links TRBV6-2 or TRBV6-3 to TRBJ2-6; unclear D gene. V lost 4 bases to trimming and J lost 0 bases, with 7 bases between them. The CDR3 totals 15 residues. Looked up from germline, CDR1 is MNHEY and CDR2 is SVGEGT. CDR3 bases: TGTGCCAGCAGTTTCGTAAACTCTGGGGCCAACGTCCTGACTTTC. Protein sequence: CASSFVNSGANVLTF.

This clonotype was observed many times. Germline is not matched at one junction end, which may reflect a read error. V and J are TRBV7-2 and TRBJ2-2; the match to TRBD2 covers 11 bases. The CDR3 spans 14 residues. The V gene's germline CDR1 is SGHTA and CDR2 FQGNSA. The CDR3 nucleotides are TGTGCCAGCAGCCTAGCGGGAGGCACCGGGGAGCTGTTTTTT. It translates to CASSLAGGTGELFF.

This clonotype was picked up many times. The chain couples TRBV6-5 to TRBJ1-2; D gene ambiguous. The CDR3 loop spans 15 amino acids. Germline CDR1 is MNHEY and CDR2 is SVGAGI. V was clipped by 0 bases and J by 2 bases, with 10 bases between them. The CDR3 nucleotides read TGTGCCAGCAGTTACTCTGCGCAGTTCAACTATGGCTACACCTTC. It specifies CASSYSAQFNYGYTF.

This clonotype occurred many times. This chain uses TRBV7-2 with TRBJ2-3, with D possibly matching TRBD2 (6 bases). CDR1 and CDR2 from the germline V gene are SGHTA and FQGNSA. CDR3 length equals 15 residues. Trimming took off 1 base at V and 0 bases at J, with 8 bases between the two ends. This CDR3 is CASSLDGSSTDTQYF. CDR3 in DNA: TGTGCCAGCAGCTTAGACGGGAGTAGCACAGATACGCAGTATTTT.